This TCR beta chain was found in a study of T cell responses to AZD1222 COVID-19 vaccine. Some clones are missing from TCRdb's copy, which holds only in-frame ones; the method was immunoSEQ multiplex PCR. The sample gives some 130,000 clones, about 93% of which show up once; more than 4.5% is in the top ten. CDR1 SGHAT and CDR2 FQNNGV come from the germline V gene. After removal of 4 bases from V and 7 bases from J, the junction contained 15 bases not matched to a gene. The CDR3 is 18 residues long. The material sequenced was peripheral blood, taken on day 0 of AZD1222 vaccination. The source is an adult in good health. The chain has TRBV11-2 and TRBJ2-1; 11 bases line up with TRBD2. As DNA, the CDR3 is TGTGCCAGCAGCTCCCCACTAGCGGGGGCCCAAAAGGGGAATGAGCAGTTCTTC. It codes for CASSSPLAGAQKGNEQFF. Full variable domain (missing parts from reference TRBV11-2 and TRBJ2-1): EAGVAQSPRYKIIEKRQSVAFWCNPISGHATLYWYQQILGQGPKLLIQFQNNGVVDDSQLPKDRFSAERLKGVDSTLKIQPAKLEDSAVYLCASSSPLAGAQKGNEQFFGPGTRLTVL.